The T cell receptor beta chain under discussion was sequenced for a study of cytomegalovirus exposure and HLA in healthy donors. Study-wide results and caveats: Most TCR sequences proved rare, with some public TCRs found in many donors.

Turning to this clone: What it recognizes is unknown. This same CDR3 is encoded by further DNA sequences in the sample.

PCR primers comprised 60 Vbeta and 13 Jbeta primers. Profiling relied on immunoSEQ multiplex PCR, and the TCRdb table lists in-frame clones only, not all of them. The sample comprises 100,000 to 150,000 clones, approximately 74% of which are singletons, and 7.3% rests with the top ten. CDR1 MNHEY and CDR2 SMNVEV come from the germline V gene (reference sequence). V lost 3 bases to trimming and J lost 7 bases, with 12 bases between them. This CDR3 is 14 amino acids long. Sequencing used PBMCs. This receptor was obtained from a male donor in good health and CMV-seronegative. This chain links TRBV27 with TRBJ1-4, with unresolved D. The CDR3 here is CASSFVEGGEKLFF. CDR3 DNA: TGTGCCAGCAGTTTTGTGGAGGGCGGTGAAAAACTGTTTTTT.